Below are 11 T cell receptor beta chains sequenced from a single sample in a study of spatial heterogeneity in lung cancer. TCRdb redid the calling of the 5' RACE reads with MiXCR, one entry per CDR3 protein. The table has 89,000 or so distinct CDR3 sequences, 15% to 25% seen once. Regarding time point: sample taken at primary tumor resection. Whole RNA came from tumor, nontumor lung or frozen PBMC and was sequenced without being sorted. The starting material was PBMCs, obtained at surgery. Every receptor here comes from a male donor with early-stage non-small cell lung cancer.

CDR3 DNA sequence: TGTGCCAGCAGTTACTTAACCGGGTCCCATGCTTTCTTT. Its protein is CASSYLTGSHAFF. The genes are TRBV6-5 and TRBJ1-1; no clear D gene. The V gene lost 1 base and the J gene lost 11 bases, with 14 bases spanning the gap. Germline CDR1 reads MNHEY; CDR2 reads SVGAGI. This CDR3 region has 13 residues.

The rearrangement joins TRBV10-3 to TRBJ2-3, with D possibly matching TRBD1 (5 bases). Trimming removed 0 bases at V and 0 bases at J, with 10 bases between. The CDR3 is 16 residues long. Germline loops: CDR1 ENHRY, CDR2 SYGVKD. The CDR3 sequence is CAISESEQASTDTQYF. CDR3 bases: TGTGCCATCAGTGAGTCCGAACAGGCCAGCACAGATACGCAGTATTTT.

This clonotype has just one count. The J gene is TRBJ2-3, the V gene TRBV11-1; no reliable D call. Germline loops: CDR1 SGHAT, CDR2 FQDESV (reference sequence). The CDR3 runs to 13 residues. V lost 7 bases and J 0 bases, leaving 8 bases between the germline ends. The CDR3 protein is CASTSRSTDTQYF. The CDR3 coding sequence is TGTGCCAGCACATCCCGAAGCACAGATACGCAGTATTTT.

A word on this clonotype: This CDR3 fails to terminate in the conserved phenylalanine or tryptophan, so it likely reflects a read error. The V call is TRBV2, the J call TRBJ2-7; TRBD2 agrees at 8 bases. The CDR3 has 15 amino acids. Unmatched junction bases numbered 10, after V lost 3 bases and J lost 6 bases. Germline loops: CDR1 SNHLY, CDR2 FYNNEI. The CDR3 sequence is CASSDWLAGGGEQYL. In DNA form, the CDR3 reads TGTGCCAGCAGTGACTGGCTCGCGGGGGGCGGCGAGCAGTACTTG.

The V and J genes are TRBV6-6 and TRBJ1-4, with no clear D. CDR1 and CDR2 from the germline V gene are MNHNY and SVGAGI (reference sequence). CDR3 length: 16 residues. V lost 6 bases and J lost 0, with 14 bases in between. CDR3: CASSTQPHATNEKLFF. The DNA for the CDR3 is TGTGCCAGCAGCACTCAGCCCCATGCAACTAATGAAAAACTGTTTTTT.

This clonotype has more than one count but fewer than ten. V gene TRBV20-1 combines with J gene TRBJ2-1; 10 bases match TRBD2. The V segment lost 5 bases and the J segment 0 bases; nucleotides outside the gene matches: 10. This CDR3 spans 17 amino acids. Germline CDR1 is DFQATT and CDR2 is SNEGSKA (reference sequence). The CDR3 loop is CSAFRIPSGSSYNEQFF. The CDR3, as DNA: TGCAGTGCTTTCCGAATACCTAGCGGGAGCTCCTACAATGAGCAGTTCTTC.

The genes are TRBV3-1 and TRBJ2-1; maybe TRBD2 (7 bases). The CDR3 consists of 12 residues. V was pared by 4 bases and J by 12 bases, with 13 bases between. Germline assignment: CDR1 LGHDT and CDR2 YNNKEL (reference sequence). The CDR3 reads CASSLAGAGQFF. DNA for the CDR3: TGTGCCAGCAGCCTCGCGGGGGCGGGGCAGTTCTTC.

The chain links TRBV28 to TRBJ2-4; D is uncertain. The V and J ends lost 5 bases and 1 base respectively, with 12 bases between them. This CDR3 contains 15 residues. Germline V gene lookup returns CDR1 MDHEN and CDR2 SYDVKM. Here the CDR3 reads CASSGRAGAKNIQYF. The CDR3, as DNA: TGTGCCAGCAGTGGCCGGGCTGGGGCCAAAAACATTCAGTACTTC.

This clonotype was found a few times. The chain is built from TRBV12-3 or TRBV12-4 and TRBJ2-5; tentatively, D is TRBD1 (5 bases). Trimming took off 8 bases at V and 5 bases at J, with 15 bases between the two ends. This CDR3 is 13 amino acids long. The CDR3 region is CASAQGGRETQYF. The CDR3 bases are TGTGCCAGCGCCCAGGGCGGACGGGAGACCCAGTACTTC.

This clonotype appeared a few times. The rearrangement joins TRBV7-9 to TRBJ2-5; no reliable D call. Germline V gene data show CDR1 as SEHNR and CDR2 as FQNEAQ (reference sequence). CDR3 size: 13 residues. Trimming stripped 6 bases from V and 4 bases from J, with 12 bases between. The chain's CDR3 is CASSPLPVETQYF. The CDR3 DNA reads TGTGCCAGCAGTCCTCTTCCGGTAGAGACCCAGTACTTC.

This clonotype came up a few times. This chain joins TRBV12-3 or TRBV12-4 and TRBJ1-6, with 8 positions matching TRBD1. There are 18 residues in the CDR3. V lost 0 bases, J lost 7 bases, and 11 bases stayed unmatched. CDR3 sequence reads: CASSLALMAGGENSPLHF. The CDR3 region has the DNA TGTGCCAGCAGTTTAGCGCTAATGGCAGGGGGCGAGAATTCACCCCTCCACTTT.